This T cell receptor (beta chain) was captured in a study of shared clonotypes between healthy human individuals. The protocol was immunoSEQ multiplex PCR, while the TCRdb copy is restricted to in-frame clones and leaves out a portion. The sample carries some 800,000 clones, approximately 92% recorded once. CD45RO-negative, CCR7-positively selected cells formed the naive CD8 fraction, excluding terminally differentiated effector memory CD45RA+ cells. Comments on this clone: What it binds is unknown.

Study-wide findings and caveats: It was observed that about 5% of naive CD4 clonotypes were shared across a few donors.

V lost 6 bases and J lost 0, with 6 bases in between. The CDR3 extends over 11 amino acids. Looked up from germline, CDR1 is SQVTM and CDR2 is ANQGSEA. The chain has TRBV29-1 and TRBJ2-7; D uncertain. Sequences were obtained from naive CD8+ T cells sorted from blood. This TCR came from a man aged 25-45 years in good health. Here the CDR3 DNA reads TGCAGCGTAGCAAACTCCTACGAGCAGTACTTC. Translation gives CSVANSYEQYF.